This record concerns one T cell receptor beta chain sequence. Its antigen is still unknown. The data belong to a study of T cell responses to AZD1222 COVID-19 vaccine. Points from the study as a whole: The number of AZD1222 recipients seropositive at baseline was only six. Across the whole spike, CD4 TCRs peaked at regions 160-218 and 743-854.

Germline lookup yields CDR1 SGHRS and CDR2 YFSETQ. The CDR3 consists of 17 residues. Trimming stripped 0 bases from V and 0 bases from J, with 16 bases between. The assay was immunoSEQ multiplex PCR, and TCRdb's table has in-frame clones only and misses some. The profile covers around 180,000 clones, with approximately 94% appearing a single time and about 9.2% taken by the ten largest. Sample: peripheral blood, taken on day 0 of AZD1222 vaccination. This sequence was found in an adult in good health. The V and J genes are TRBV5-1 and TRBJ2-7, with D possibly being TRBD2 (6 bases). CDR3 sequence reads: CASSLADGGRDSYEQYF. In nucleotides, the CDR3 is TGCGCCAGCAGCTTGGCGGACGGAGGGCGGGACTCCTACGAGCAGTACTTC.